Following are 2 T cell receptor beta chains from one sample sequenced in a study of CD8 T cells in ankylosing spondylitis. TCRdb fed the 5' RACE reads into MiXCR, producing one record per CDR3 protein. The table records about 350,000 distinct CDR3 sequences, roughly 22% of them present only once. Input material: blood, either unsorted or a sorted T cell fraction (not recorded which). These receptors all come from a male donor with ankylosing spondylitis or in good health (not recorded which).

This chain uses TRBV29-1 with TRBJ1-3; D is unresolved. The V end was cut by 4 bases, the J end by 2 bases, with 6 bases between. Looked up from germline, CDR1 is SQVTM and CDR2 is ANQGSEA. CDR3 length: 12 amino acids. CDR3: CSVVLTGNTIYF. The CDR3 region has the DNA TGCAGCGTTGTGCTGACTGGAAACACCATATATTTT. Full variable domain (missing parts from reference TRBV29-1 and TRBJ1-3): SAVISQKPSRDICQRGTSLTIQCQVDSQVTMMFWYRQQPGQSLTLIATANQGSEATYESGFVIDKFPISRPNLTFSTLTVSNMSPEDSSIYLCSVVLTGNTIYFGEGSWLTVV.

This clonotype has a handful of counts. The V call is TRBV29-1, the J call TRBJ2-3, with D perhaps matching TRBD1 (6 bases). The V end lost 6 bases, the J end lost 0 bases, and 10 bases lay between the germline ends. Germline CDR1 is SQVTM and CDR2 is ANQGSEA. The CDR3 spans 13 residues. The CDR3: CSVGQYSTDTQYF. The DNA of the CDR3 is TGCAGCGTCGGACAGTACAGCACAGATACGCAGTATTTT.